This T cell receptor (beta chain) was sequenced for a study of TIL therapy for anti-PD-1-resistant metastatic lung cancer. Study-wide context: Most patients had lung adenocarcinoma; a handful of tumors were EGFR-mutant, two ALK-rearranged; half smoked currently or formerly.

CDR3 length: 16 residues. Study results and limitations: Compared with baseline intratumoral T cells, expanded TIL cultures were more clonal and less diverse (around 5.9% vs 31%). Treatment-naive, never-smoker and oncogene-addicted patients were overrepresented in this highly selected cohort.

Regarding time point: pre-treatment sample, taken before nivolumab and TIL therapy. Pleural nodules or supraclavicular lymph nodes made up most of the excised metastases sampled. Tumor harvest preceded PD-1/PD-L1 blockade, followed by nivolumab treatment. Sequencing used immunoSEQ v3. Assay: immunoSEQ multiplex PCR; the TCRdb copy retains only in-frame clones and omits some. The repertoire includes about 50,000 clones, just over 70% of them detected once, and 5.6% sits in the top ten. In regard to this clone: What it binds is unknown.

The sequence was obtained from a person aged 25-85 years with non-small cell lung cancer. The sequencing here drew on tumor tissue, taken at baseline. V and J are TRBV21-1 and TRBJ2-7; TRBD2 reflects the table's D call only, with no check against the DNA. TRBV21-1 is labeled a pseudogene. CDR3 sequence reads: CASSKVWLAETCEQYF. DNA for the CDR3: TGTGCCAGCAGCAAAGTTTGGCTAGCGGAAACGTGCGAGCAGTACTTC.